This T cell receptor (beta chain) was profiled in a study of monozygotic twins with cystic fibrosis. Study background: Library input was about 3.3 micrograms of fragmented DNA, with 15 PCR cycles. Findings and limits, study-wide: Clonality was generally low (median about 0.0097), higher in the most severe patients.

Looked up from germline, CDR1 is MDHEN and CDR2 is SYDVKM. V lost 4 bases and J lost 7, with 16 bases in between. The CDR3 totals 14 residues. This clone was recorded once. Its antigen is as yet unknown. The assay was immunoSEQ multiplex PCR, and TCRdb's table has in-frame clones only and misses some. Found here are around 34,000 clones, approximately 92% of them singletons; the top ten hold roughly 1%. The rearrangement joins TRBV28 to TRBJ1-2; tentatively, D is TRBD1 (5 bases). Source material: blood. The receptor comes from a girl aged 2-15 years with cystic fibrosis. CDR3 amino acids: CASSYSRGGGGYTF. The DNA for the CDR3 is TGTGCCAGCAGTTACAGCCGGGGCGGCGGTGGCTACACCTTC.